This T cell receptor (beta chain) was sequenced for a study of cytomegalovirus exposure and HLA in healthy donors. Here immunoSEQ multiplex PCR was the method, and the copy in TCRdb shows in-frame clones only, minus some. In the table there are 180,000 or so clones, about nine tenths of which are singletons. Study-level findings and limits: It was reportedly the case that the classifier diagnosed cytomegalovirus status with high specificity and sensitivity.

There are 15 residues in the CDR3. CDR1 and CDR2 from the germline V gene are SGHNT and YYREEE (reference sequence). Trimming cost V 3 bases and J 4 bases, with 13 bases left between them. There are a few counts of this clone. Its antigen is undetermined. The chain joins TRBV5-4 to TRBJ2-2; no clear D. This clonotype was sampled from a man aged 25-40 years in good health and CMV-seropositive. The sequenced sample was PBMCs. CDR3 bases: TGTGCCAGCAGCTCCCCGGATAGCTCCACCGGGGAGCTGTTTTTT. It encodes CASSSPDSSTGELFF.